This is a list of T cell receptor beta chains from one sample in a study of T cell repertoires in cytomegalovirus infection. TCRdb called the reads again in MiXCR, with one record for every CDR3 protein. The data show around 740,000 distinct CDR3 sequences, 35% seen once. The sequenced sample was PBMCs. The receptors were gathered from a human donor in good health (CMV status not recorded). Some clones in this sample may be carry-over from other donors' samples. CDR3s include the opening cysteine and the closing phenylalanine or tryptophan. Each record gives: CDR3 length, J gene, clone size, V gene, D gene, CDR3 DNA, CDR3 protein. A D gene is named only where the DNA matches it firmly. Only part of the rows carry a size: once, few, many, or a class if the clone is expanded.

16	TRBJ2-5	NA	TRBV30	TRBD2	TGTGCCTGGAGTGTACGTCGAGGGCTAGCGGGGGAGACCAAGTACTTC	CAWSVRRGLAGETKYF
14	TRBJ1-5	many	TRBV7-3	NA	TGTGCCAGCCCCGGACAGAATAGCAATCAGCCCCAGCATTTT	CASPGQNSNQPQHF
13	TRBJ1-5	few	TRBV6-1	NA	TGTGCCAGCAGTGGGGGGACTTTGTCGCCCCAGCATTTT	CASSGGTLSPQHF
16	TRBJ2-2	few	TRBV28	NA	TGTGCCAGCAGTTTAACACAGGGTTTCGCGTCTTGGGAGCTGTTTTTT	CASSLTQGFASWELFF
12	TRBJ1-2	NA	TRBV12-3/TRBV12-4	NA	TGTGCAGTATCGGGGGGGGGCCTGGGCTACAGCTTC	CAVSGGGLGYSF
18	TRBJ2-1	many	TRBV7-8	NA	TGTGCCAGCAGCTTAAGGCCACCGGGGCTAGGCTCCTACAATGAGCAGTTCTTC	CASSLRPPGLGSYNEQFF
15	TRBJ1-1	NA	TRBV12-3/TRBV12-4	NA	TGTGCCAGCAGTTTGATCCCAAAGGGGAACACTGAAGCTTTCTTT	CASSLIPKGNTEAFF
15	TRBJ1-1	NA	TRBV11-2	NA	TGTGCCAGCAGCTTAGGAGGGGGGTTAGGCACTGAAGCTTTCTTT	CASSLGGGLGTEAFF
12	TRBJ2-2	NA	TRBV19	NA	TGTGCCAGTCACACGAACACCGGGGAGCTGTTTTTT	CASHTNTGELFF
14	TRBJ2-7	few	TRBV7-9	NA	TGTGCCAGCAGCTCCCGTAACCTCTCCTACGAGCAGTACTTC	CASSSRNLSYEQYF
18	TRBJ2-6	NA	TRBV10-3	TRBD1	TGTGCCATCAGTTCTGGACAGGCCCTGACCTCTGGGGCCAACGTCCTGACTTTC	CAISSGQALTSGANVLTF
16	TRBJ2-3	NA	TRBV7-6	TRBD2	TGTGCCAGCAGCTTAGGTTCCGGGGGGAGCACAGATACGCAGTATTTT	CASSLGSGGSTDTQYF
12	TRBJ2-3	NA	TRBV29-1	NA	TGCAGCGTTGACCTAGCTACAGATACGCAGTATTTT	CSVDLATDTQYF
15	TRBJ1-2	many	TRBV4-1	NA	TGCGCCAGCGCCCCTGCCGCGAGAGCTAACTATGGCTACACCTTC	CASAPAARANYGYTF
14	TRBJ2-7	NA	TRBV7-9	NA	TGTGCCAGCAGCCGTGCGGGGGCCACCTACGAGCAGTACTTC	CASSRAGATYEQYF
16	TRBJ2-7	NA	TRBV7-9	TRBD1	TGTGCCAGCACCCCCCGTTGGACAGGCTATTCCTACGAGCAGTACTTC	CASTPRWTGYSYEQYF
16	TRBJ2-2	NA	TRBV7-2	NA	TGTGCCAGCATCTTAGTCGGGACTCAAGCCACCGGGGAGCTGTTTTTT	CASILVGTQATGELFF
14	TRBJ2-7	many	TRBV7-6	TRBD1	TGTGCCAGCAGCTTAGGGACAGGCTCTAACGAGCAGTACTTC	CASSLGTGSNEQYF
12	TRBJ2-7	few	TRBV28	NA	TGTGCCAGCAGTTTACGTTCGGGAGTTCCGTACTTC	CASSLRSGVPYF
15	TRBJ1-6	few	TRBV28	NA	TGTGCCAGCAGTTTAAAGGGCAGGGGCGGTTCACCCCTCCACTTT	CASSLKGRGGSPLHF
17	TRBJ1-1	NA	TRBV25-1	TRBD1	TGTGCCAGCAGTGGGTCCCTAGGACAGGGTAGAAGCACTGAAGCTTTCTTT	CASSGSLGQGRSTEAFF
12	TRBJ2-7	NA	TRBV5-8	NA	TGTGCCAGCAGCGGGACTCAACGCCGATTGTACTTC	CASSGTQRRLYF
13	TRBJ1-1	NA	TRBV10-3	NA	TGTGCCATCAGTACCGGGACGAACACTGAAGCTTTCTTT	CAISTGTNTEAFF
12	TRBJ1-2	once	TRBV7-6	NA	TGTGCCAGCAGCCCCTCTGGACTGCCGTTTCTCTTC	CASSPSGLPFLF
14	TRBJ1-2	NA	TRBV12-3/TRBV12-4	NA	TGTGCCAGCCGGACGGCACAGCCCCAATATGGCTACACCTTC	CASRTAQPQYGYTF
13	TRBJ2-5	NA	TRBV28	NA	TGTGCCAGCAGTTTAGTCAACCAAGAGACCCAGTACTTC	CASSLVNQETQYF
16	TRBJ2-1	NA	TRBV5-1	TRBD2	TGCGCCAGCAGCTCATCGGGACTAGCGACTGACAATGAGCAGTTCTTC	CASSSSGLATDNEQFF
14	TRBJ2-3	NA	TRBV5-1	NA	TGCGCCAGCAGCAGGGGACACAACACAGATACGCAGTATTTT	CASSRGHNTDTQYF
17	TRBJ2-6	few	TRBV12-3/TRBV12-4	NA	TGTGCCAGCAGCCTCCTCTGGGGTTTAGCTGGGGCCAACGTCCTGACTTTC	CASSLLWGLAGANVLTF
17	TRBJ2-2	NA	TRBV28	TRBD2	TGTGCCAGCAGCATACTAGCGGGGGCTGCGAACACCGGGGAGCTGTTTTTT	CASSILAGAANTGELFF
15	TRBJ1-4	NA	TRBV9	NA	TGTGCCAGCAGCGGACCGGGACAATTGGGTGAAAAACTGTTTTTT	CASSGPGQLGEKLFF
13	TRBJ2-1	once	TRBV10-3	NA	TGTGCCATCACAGGGATTTCATTGGGAGAGCAGTTCTTC	CAITGISLGEQFF
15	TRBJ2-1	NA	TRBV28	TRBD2	TGTGCCAGCAGAAGACTAGCAGAGACCTACAATGAGCAGTTCTTC	CASRRLAETYNEQFF
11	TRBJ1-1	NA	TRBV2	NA	TGTGCCAGCAGTGAAATGGGGGGAGCTTTCTTT	CASSEMGGAFF
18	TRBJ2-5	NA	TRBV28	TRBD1	TGTGCCAGCAGTTTGGGATACGGGACAGGGGGTGGTTGGGAGACCCAGTACTTC	CASSLGYGTGGGWETQYF
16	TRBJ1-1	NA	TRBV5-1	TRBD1	TGCGCCAGCAGCTCATGGCAGGGGGTCATGAACACTGAAGCTTTCTTT	CASSSWQGVMNTEAFF
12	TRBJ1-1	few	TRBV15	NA	TGTGCCACCAGCAGAGATGGGACTGAAGCTTTCTTT	CATSRDGTEAFF
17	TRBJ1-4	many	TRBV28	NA	TGTGCCAGCAGGCCACAGGGAGACTCGGCGGGATTTGAAAAACTGTTTTTT	CASRPQGDSAGFEKLFF
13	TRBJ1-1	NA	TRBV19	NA	TGTGCCAGTCGGTTCCCAACTAACACTGAAGCTTTCTTT	CASRFPTNTEAFF
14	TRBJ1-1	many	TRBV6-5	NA	TGTGCCAGCAGTTACTCGATTGGCAGCCTTGAAGCTTTCTTT	CASSYSIGSLEAFF
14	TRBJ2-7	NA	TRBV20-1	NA	TGCAGTGCCCAACCTAGACTAGGGGCCTACGAGCAGTACTTC	CSAQPRLGAYEQYF
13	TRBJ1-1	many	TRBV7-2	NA	TGTGCCAGCACCCTAGCGGGGGTCCCTGAAGCTTTCTTT	CASTLAGVPEAFF
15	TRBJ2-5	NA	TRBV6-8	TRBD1	TGTGCCAGCAATCCGGGACAGGGGTATATCGATACCCAGTACTTC	CASNPGQGYIDTQYF
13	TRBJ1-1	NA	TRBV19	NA	TGTGCCAGTAGTACGACAGTTGGCACTGAAGCTTTCTTT	CASSTTVGTEAFF
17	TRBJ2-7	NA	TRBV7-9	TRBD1	TGTGCCAGCAGCAGCCCCTGGACAGGGGGCGCATCCTACGAGCAGTACTTC	CASSSPWTGGASYEQYF